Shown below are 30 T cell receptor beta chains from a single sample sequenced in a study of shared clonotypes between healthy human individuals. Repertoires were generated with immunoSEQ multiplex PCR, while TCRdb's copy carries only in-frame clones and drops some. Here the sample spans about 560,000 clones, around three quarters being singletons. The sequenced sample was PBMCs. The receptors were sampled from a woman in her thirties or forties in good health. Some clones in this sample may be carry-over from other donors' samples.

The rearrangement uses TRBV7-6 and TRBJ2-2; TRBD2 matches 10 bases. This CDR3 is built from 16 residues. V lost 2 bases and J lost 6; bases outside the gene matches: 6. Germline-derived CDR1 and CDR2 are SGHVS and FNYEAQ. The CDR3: CASSLPIAGGAGELFF. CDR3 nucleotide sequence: TGTGCCAGCAGCTTACCGATAGCGGGAGGAGCCGGGGAGCTGTTTTTT. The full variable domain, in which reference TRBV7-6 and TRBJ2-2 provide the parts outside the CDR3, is GAGVSQSPRYKVTKRGQDVALRCDPISGHVSLYWYRQALGQGPEFLTYFNYEAQQDKSGLPNDRFSAERPEGSISTLTIQRTEQRDSAMYRCASSLPIAGGAGELFFGEGSRLTVL.

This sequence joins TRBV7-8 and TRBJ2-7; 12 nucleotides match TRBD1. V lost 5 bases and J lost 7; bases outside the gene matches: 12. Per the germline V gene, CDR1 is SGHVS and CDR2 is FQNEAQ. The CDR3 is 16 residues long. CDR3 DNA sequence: TGTGCCAGCAGCCAAACTCTCGGGACAGGGGGCGGGGAGCAGTACTTC. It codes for CASSQTLGTGGGEQYF. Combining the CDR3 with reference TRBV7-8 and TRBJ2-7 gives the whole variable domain GAGVSQSPRYKVAKRGQDVALRCDPISGHVSLFWYQQALGQGPEFLTYFQNEAQLDKSGLPSDRFFAERPEGSVSTLKIQRTQQEDSAVYLCASSQTLGTGGGEQYFGPGTRLTVT.

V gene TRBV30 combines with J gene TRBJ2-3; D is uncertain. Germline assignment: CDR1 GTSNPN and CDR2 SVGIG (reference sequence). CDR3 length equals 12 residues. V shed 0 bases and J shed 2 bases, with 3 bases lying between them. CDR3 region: CAWSVITDTQYF. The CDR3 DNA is TGTGCCTGGAGTGTAATCACAGATACGCAGTATTTT.

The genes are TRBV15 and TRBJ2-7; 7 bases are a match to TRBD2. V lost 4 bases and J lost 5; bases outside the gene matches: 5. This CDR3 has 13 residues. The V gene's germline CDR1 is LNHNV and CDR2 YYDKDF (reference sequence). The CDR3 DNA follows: TGTGCCACCAGCATGAATGCGGGAGACGAGCAGTACTTC. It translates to CATSMNAGDEQYF.

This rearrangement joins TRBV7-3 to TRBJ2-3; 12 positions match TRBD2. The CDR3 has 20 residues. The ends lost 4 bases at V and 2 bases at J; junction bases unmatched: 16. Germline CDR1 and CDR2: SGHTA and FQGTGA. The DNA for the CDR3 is TGTGCCAGCAGCTCCGGACCAGAGCTAGCGGGAGGGCCATCCACAGATACGCAGTATTTT. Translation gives CASSSGPELAGGPSTDTQYF.

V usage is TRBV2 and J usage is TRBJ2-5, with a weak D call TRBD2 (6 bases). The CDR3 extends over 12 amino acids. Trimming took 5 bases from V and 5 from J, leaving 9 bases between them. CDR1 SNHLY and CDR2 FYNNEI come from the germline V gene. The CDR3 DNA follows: TGTGCCAGCAGTCGGGAGCGGGAGACCCAGTACTTC. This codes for CASSRERETQYF.

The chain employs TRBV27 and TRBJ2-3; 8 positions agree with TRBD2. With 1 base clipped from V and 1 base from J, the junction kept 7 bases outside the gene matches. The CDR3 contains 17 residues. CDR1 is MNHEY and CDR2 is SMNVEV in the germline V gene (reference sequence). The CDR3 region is CASSLLTGAGGTDTQYF. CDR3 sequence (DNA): TGTGCCAGCAGTTTATTGACAGGAGCGGGAGGCACAGATACGCAGTATTTT.

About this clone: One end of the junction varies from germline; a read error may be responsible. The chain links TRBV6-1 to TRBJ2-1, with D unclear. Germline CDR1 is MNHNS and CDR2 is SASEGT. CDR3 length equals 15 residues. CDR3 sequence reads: CASGDDGSSYNEQFF. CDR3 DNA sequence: TGTGCCAGCGGTGACGACGGAAGCTCCTACAATGAGCAGTTCTTC.

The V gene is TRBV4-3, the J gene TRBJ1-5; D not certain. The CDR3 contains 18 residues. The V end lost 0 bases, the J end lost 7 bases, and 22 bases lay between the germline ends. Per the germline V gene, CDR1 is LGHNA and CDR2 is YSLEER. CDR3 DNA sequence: TGCGCCAGCAGCCAAGATTACTTTAAGGGCCCTAATAACCAGCCCCAGCATTTT. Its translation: CASSQDYFKGPNNQPQHF.

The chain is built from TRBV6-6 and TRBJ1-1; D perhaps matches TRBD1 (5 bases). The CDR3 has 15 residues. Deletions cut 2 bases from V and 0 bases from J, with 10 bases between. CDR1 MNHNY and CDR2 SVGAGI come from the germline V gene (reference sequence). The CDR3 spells CASSYGQGMNTEAFF. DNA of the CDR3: TGTGCCAGCAGTTACGGTCAGGGAATGAACACTGAAGCTTTCTTT.

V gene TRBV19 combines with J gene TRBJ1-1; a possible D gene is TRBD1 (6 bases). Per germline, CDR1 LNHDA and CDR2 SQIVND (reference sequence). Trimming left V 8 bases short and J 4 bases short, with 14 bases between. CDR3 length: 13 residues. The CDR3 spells CASGGARGTEAFF. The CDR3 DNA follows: TGTGCCAGTGGGGGGGCGAGAGGCACTGAAGCTTTCTTT.

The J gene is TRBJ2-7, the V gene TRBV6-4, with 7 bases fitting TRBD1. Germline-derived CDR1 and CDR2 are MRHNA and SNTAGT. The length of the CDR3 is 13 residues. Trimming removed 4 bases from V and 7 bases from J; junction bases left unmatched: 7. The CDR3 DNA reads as TGTGCCAGCAGTGCCACAGGGGTAGGGGAGCAGTACTTC. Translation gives CASSATGVGEQYF.

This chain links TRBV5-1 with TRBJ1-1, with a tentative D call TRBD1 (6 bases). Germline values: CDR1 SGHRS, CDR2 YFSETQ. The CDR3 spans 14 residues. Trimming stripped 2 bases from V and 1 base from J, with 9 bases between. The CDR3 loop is CASSFSGANTEAFF. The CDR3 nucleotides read TGCGCCAGCAGCTTCTCAGGGGCGAACACTGAAGCTTTCTTT. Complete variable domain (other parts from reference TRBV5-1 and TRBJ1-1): KAGVTQTPRYLIKTRGQQVTLSCSPISGHRSVSWYQQTPGQGLQFLFEYFSETQRNKGNFPGRFSGRQFSNSRSEMNVSTLELGDSALYLCASSFSGANTEAFFGQGTRLTVV.

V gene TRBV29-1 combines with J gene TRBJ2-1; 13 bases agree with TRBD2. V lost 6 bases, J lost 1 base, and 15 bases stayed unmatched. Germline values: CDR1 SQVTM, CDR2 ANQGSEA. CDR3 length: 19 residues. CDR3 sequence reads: CSVVKSGLAGVRSYNEQFF. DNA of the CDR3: TGCAGCGTGGTCAAATCTGGACTAGCGGGAGTTAGGTCCTACAATGAGCAGTTCTTC.

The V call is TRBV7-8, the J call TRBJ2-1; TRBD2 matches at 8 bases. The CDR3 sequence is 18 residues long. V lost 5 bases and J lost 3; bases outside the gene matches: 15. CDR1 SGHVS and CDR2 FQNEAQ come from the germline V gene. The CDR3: CASSLMWREALGYNEQFF. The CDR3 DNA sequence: TGTGCCAGCAGCCTTATGTGGCGGGAGGCCTTGGGCTACAATGAGCAGTTCTTC.

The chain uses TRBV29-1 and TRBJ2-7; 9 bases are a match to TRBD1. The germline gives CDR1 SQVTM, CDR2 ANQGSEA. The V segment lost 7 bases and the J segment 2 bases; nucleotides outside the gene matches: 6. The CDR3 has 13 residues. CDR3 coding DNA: TGCAGCGCTACACAGGGGGCTGCCTACGAGCAGTACTTC. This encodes CSATQGAAYEQYF.

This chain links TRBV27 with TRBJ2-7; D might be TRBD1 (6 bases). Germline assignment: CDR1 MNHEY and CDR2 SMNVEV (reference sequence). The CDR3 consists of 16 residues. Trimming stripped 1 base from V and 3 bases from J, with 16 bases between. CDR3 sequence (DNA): TGTGCCAGCAGTTTATTTGTGGTCAGGGGTAACTACGAGCAGTACTTC. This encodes CASSLFVVRGNYEQYF.

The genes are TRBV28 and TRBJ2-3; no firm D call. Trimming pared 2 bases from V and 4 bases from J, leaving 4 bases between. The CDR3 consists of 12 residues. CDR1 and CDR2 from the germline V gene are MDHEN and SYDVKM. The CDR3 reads CASSLGADTQYF. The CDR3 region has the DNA TGTGCCAGCAGTTTAGGAGCAGATACGCAGTATTTT.

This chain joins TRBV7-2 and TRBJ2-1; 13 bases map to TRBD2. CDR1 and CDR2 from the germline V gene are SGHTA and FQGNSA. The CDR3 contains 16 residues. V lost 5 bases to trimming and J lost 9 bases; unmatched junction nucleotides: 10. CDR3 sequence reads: CASSRFGTSGNGEQFF. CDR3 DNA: TGTGCCAGCAGCCGCTTTGGGACTAGCGGGAACGGTGAGCAGTTCTTC.

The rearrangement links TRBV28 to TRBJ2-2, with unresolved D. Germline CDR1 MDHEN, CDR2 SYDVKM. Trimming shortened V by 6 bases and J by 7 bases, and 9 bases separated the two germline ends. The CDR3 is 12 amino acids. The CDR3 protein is CASSPSFGELFF. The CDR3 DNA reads TGTGCCAGCAGCCCTAGTTTCGGGGAGCTGTTTTTT.

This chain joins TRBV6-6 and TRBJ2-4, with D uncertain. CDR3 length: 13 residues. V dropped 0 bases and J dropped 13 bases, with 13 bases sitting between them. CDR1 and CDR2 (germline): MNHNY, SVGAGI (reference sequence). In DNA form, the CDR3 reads TGTGCCAGCAGTTACTCGGGATCCGGCTTCCAGTACTTC. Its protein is CASSYSGSGFQYF.

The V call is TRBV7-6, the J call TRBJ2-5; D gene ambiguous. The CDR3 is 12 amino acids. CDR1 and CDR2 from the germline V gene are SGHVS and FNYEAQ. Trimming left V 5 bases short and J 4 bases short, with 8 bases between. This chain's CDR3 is CASSPVGETQYF. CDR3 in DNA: TGTGCCAGCAGCCCAGTAGGAGAGACCCAGTACTTC.

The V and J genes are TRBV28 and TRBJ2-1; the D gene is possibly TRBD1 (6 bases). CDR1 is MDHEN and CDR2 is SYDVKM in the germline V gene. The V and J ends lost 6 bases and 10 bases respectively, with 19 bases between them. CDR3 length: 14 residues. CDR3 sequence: CASSPGVEWIEQFF. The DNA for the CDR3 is TGTGCCAGCAGCCCAGGGGTTGAATGGATAGAGCAGTTCTTC.

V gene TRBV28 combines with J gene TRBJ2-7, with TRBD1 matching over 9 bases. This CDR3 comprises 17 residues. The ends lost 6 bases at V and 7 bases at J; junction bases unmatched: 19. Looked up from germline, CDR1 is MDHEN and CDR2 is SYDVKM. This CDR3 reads CASSTTSDGTGHREQYF. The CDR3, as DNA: TGTGCCAGCAGCACCACTTCCGACGGGACAGGGCATAGAGAGCAGTACTTC.

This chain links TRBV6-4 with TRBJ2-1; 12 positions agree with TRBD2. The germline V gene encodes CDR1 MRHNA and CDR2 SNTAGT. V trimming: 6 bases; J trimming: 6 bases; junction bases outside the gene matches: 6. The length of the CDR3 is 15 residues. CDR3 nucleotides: TGTGCCAGCAGCCCGACTAGCGGGAGTTCCAATGAGCAGTTCTTC. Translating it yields CASSPTSGSSNEQFF.

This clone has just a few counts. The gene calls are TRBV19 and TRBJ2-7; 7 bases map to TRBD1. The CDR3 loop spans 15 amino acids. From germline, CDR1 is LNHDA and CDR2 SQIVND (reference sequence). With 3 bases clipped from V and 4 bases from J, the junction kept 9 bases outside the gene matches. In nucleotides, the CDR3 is TGTGCCAGTAGTATCTACTACAGGGGAGAGTACGAGCAGTACTTC. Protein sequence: CASSIYYRGEYEQYF.

The CDR3 is CASSLADFSNVDEQFF. CDR3 nucleotides: TGTGCCAGCAGCTTAGCAGACTTCTCGAACGTGGATGAGCAGTTCTTC. This rearrangement joins TRBV11-1 to TRBJ2-1, with D unclear. The V end was cut by 0 bases, the J end by 8 bases, with 17 bases between. The germline gives CDR1 SGHAT, CDR2 FQDESV (reference sequence). The CDR3 consists of 16 residues.

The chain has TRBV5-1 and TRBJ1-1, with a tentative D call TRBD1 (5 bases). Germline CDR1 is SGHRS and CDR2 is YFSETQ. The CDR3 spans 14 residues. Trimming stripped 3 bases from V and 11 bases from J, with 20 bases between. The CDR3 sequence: CASSSTWTPLEAFF. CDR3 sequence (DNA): TGCGCCAGCAGCTCCACCTGGACACCTTTAGAGGCTTTCTTT.

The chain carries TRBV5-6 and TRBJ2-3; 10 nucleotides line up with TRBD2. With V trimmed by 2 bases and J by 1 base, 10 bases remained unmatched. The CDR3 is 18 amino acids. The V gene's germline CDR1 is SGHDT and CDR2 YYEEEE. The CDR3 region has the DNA TGTGCCAGCAGCTTTGGGCTAGCGGGAGAGGGAGGCACAGATACGCAGTATTTT. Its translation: CASSFGLAGEGGTDTQYF. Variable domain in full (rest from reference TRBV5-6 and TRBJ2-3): DAGVTQSPTHLIKTRGQQVTLRCSPKSGHDTVSWYQQALGQGPQFIFQYYEEEERQRGNFPDRFSGHQFPNYSSELNVNALLLGDSALYLCASSFGLAGEGGTDTQYFGPGTRLTVL.

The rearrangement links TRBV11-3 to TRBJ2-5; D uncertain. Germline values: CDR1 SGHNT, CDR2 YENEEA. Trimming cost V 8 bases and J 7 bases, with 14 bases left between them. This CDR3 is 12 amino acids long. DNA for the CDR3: TGTGCCAGCCAAGGCCTTTCGGGGACCCAGTACTTC. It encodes CASQGLSGTQYF. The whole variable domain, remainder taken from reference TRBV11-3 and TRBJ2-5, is EAGVVQSPRYKIIEKKQPVAFWCNPISGHNTLYWYLQNLGQGPELLIRYENEEAVDDSQLPKDRFSAERLKGVDSTLKIQPAELGDSAVYLCASQGLSGTQYFGPGTRLLVL.